The 4 T cell receptor beta chains below all came from one sample that was sequenced in a study of blood T cell repertoires in COVID-19. The table came from immunoSEQ multiplex PCR; TCRdb's copy has only in-frame clones and leaves some out. This sample carries a few hundred thousand clones, around 90% of them seen once, and the ten largest clones take around 10%. Sequenced sample: PBMCs or T cells enriched from blood (not recorded which). The receptor set was obtained from a woman aged 18-35 years who had recovered from COVID-19.

The chain has TRBV6-6 and TRBJ1-4; D gene ambiguous. Per the germline V gene, CDR1 is MNHNY and CDR2 is SVGAGI (reference sequence). Trimming left V 11 bases short and J 0 bases short, with 13 bases between. The CDR3 is 14 amino acids. The CDR3 is CAASSTATNEKLFF. DNA of the CDR3: TGTGCCGCCTCCTCAACAGCAACTAATGAAAAACTGTTTTTT.

The rearrangement joins TRBV5-1 to TRBJ2-7, with D tentatively TRBD2 (6 bases). The V end was cut by 2 bases, the J end by 3 bases, with 12 bases between. CDR3 size: 14 residues. The germline V gene encodes CDR1 SGHRS and CDR2 YFSETQ. The CDR3 nucleotides are TGCGCCAGCAGCTTAGGGCTAGCGAACTACGAGCAGTACTTC. This encodes CASSLGLANYEQYF.

The chain links TRBV7-2 to TRBJ2-7; tentative D call: TRBD1 (6 bases). V lost 4 bases, J lost 6 bases, and 13 bases lay in between. The CDR3 sequence is 13 residues long. Germline V gives CDR1 SGHTA, CDR2 FQGNSA. The CDR3: CASSYQTGREQYF. The CDR3, as DNA: TGTGCCAGCAGCTACCAAACAGGGCGCGAGCAGTACTTC. The entire variable domain, with the rest obtained from reference TRBV7-2 and TRBJ2-7, is as follows: GAGVSQSPSNKVTEKGKDVELRCDPISGHTALYWYRQSLGQGLEFLIYFQGNSAPDKSGLPSDRFSAERTGGSVSTLTIQRTQQEDSAVYLCASSYQTGREQYFGPGTRLTVT.

This sequence joins TRBV7-9 and TRBJ1-1; the match to TRBD1 covers 8 bases. The CDR3 spans 16 residues. Germline loops: CDR1 SEHNR, CDR2 FQNEAQ (reference sequence). J was trimmed by 5 bases and V by 8 bases; bases with no gene match: 16. The CDR3 is CASRFLNSGGRTEAFF. CDR3 nucleotides: TGTGCCAGCCGATTCCTTAACTCAGGGGGCCGAACTGAAGCTTTCTTT.